The rows below give T cell receptor beta chains drawn from one sample of a study of T-cell memory formation after mild COVID-19. TCRdb reprocessed the 5' RACE reads via MiXCR and lists one record per CDR3 protein. This sample has about 430,000 distinct CDR3 sequences; less than 25% occur once, and the top ten carry roughly 9.7%. Sequenced: PBMCs or a T cell subset sorted from them (not recorded which). These receptors originate from an adult woman who had mild COVID-19 (a few samples of this study predate the infection). Cell type and time point are not known. The CDR3 runs from the conserved cysteine through the conserved F or W. Part of the rows lack a size; the others show once, few, many or a class for expanded clones.

CDR3: CASSEAGNTGELFF
V: TRBV9
size: .
J: TRBJ2-2
length: 14

CDR3: CASSRREADEKLFF
V: TRBV4-1
size: .
J: TRBJ1-4
length: 14

CDR3: CSASPPIQSTDTQYF
V: TRBV20-1
size: .
J: TRBJ2-3
length: 15

CDR3: CASSYSGSYNSPLHF
V: TRBV6-5
size: few
J: TRBJ1-6
length: 15

CDR3: CASSARGTEQYF
V: TRBV9
size: few
J: TRBJ2-7
length: 12

CDR3: CSARDSTGGYGYTF
V: TRBV20-1
size: few
J: TRBJ1-2
length: 14

CDR3: CASSPTDRSPEAFF
V: TRBV3-1
size: .
J: TRBJ1-1
length: 14

CDR3: CASSAPGQGYGYTF
V: TRBV14
size: .
J: TRBJ1-2
length: 14

CDR3: CASSGAGRGLGRYTF
V: TRBV25-1
size: .
J: TRBJ1-2
length: 15

CDR3: CASSWGQGGNEQFF
V: TRBV5-1
size: many
J: TRBJ2-1
length: 14

CDR3: CASSLVGWGSIVGHEQYF
V: TRBV11-2
size: few
J: TRBJ2-7
length: 18